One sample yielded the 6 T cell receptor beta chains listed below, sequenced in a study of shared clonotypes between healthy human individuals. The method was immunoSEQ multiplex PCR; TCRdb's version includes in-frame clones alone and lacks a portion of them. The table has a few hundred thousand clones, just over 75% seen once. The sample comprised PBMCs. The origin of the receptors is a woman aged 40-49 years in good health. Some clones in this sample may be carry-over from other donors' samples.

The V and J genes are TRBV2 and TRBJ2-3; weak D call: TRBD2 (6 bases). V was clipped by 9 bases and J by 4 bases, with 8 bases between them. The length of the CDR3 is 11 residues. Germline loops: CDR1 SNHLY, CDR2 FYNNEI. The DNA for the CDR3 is TGTGCCAGGGGACTCGCAGATACGCAGTATTTT. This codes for CARGLADTQYF.

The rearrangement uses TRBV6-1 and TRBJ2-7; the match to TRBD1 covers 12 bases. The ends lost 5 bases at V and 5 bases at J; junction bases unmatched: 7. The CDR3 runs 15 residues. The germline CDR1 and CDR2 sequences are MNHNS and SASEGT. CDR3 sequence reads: CASSTTGTGGHEQYF. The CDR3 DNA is TGTGCCAGCAGTACTACCGGGACAGGGGGCCACGAGCAGTACTTC.

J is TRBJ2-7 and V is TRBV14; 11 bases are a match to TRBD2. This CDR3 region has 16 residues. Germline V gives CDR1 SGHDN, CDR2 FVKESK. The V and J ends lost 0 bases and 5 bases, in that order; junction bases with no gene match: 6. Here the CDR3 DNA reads TGTGCCAGCAGCCAAGATAAGACTAGCGGGACGAACGAGCAGTACTTC. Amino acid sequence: CASSQDKTSGTNEQYF.

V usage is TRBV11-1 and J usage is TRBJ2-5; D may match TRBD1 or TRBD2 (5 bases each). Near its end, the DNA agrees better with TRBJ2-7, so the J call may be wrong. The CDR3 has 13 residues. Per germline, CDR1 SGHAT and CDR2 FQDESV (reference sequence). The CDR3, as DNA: TGTGCCAGCGGGGCGGACGGACTCTACGAGCAGTACTTC. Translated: CASGADGLYEQYF.

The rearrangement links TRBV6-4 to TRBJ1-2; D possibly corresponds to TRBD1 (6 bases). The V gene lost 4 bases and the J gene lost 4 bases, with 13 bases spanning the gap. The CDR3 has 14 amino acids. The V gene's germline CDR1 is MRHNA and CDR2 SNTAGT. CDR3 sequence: CASSAQPDSYGYTF. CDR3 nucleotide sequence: TGTGCCAGCAGTGCTCAACCGGACAGCTATGGCTACACCTTC.

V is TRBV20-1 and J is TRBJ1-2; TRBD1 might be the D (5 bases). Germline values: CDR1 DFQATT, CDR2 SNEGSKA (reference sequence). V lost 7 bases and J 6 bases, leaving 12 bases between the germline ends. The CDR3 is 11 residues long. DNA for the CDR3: TGCAGTGTTGGGGCCTGGGATGGCTACACCTTC. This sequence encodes CSVGAWDGYTF.